What follows is one T cell receptor beta chain and its context. One end of the junction varies from germline; a read error may be responsible. Researchers took RNA transcripts and amplified the TCR beta CDR3 regions from them. During a first-round RT-PCR of the TCR CDR3, the HTBI primer set was used. TCRdb itself ran the multiplex PCR reads through MiXCR, one entry per CDR3 protein. This sample carries around 690,000 distinct CDR3 sequences, under 25% of them seen once, and the ten largest clones take under 35%. The CDR3 contains 13 residues. Germline V gene lookup returns CDR1 PRHDT and CDR2 FYEKMQ (reference sequence). This entry comes from a study of T cells in Graves' hyperthyroidism and ophthalmopathy.

The sequenced sample consisted of blood. This clonotype was sampled from a man aged 25 to 40 with Graves' ophthalmopathy. The rearrangement links TRBV13 to TRBJ2-5; TRBD2 is a possible D gene (6 bases). DNA of the CDR3: TGTGCCAGCAGCGCGGACTACCGAAACACCCGGTACTTC. It codes for CASSADYRNTRYF.